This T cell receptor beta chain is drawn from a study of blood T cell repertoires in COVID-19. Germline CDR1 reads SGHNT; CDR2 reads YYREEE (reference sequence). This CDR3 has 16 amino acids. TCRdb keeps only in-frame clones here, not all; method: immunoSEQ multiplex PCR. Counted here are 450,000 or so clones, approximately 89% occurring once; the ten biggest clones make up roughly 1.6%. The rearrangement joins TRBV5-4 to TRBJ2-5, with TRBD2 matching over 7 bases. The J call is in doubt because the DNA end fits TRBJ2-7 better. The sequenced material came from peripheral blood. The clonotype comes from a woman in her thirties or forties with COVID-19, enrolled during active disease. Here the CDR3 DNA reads TGTGCCAGCGGTTCAGCTACTGGCGGGAGAGGGTACGAGCAGTACTTC. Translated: CASGSATGGRGYEQYF.